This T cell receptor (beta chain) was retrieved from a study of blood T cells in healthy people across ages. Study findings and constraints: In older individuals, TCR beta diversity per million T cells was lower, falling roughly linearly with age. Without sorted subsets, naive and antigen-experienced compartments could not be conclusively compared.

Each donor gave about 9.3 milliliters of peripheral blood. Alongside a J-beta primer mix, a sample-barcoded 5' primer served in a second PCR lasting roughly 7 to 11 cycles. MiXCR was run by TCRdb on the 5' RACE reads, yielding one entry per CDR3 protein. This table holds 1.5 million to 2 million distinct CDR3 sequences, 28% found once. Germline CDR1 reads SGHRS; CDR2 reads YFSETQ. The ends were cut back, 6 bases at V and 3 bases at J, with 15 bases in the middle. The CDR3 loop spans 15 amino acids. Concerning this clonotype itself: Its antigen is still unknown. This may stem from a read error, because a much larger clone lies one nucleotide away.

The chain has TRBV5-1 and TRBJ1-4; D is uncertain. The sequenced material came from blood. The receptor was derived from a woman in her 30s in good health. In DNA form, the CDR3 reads TGCGCCAGCAACCCGAGGAACGAACCTAATGAAAAACTGTTTTTT. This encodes CASNPRNEPNEKLFF.